These 29 T cell receptor beta chains originate from one sample sequenced in a study of tissue T cells after allogeneic stem cell transplantation. The table came from immunoSEQ multiplex PCR; TCRdb's copy has only in-frame clones and leaves some out. The sample holds fewer than 30,000 clones, around 86% seen once. The sequencing used blood, collected before transplantation. The receptors were gathered from a woman between 18 and 55 years old who later had graft-versus-host disease after an allogeneic stem cell transplant.

This clone came up once. V and J are TRBV29-1 and TRBJ1-4, with D possibly being TRBD1 (5 bases). V was trimmed by 7 bases and J by 3 bases, leaving 12 bases between them. Germline V gives CDR1 SQVTM, CDR2 ANQGSEA. The CDR3 covers 13 residues. This chain's CDR3 is CSAHQGANEKLFF. The DNA for the CDR3 is TGCAGCGCGCACCAGGGAGCTAATGAAAAACTGTTTTTT.

This chain uses TRBV2 with TRBJ1-2; 8 bases agree with TRBD1. The CDR3 loop spans 12 amino acids. The ends lost 4 bases at V and 7 bases at J; junction bases unmatched: 2. Per germline, CDR1 SNHLY and CDR2 FYNNEI. The CDR3 here is CASSGQGSGYTF. CDR3 in DNA: TGTGCCAGCAGTGGACAGGGGAGTGGCTACACCTTC.

The chain combines TRBV7-6 with TRBJ1-6; unclear D gene. The CDR3 loop spans 16 amino acids. The V gene's germline CDR1 is SGHVS and CDR2 FNYEAQ. V was shortened by 1 base and J by 3 bases, with 10 bases between the two germline ends. The CDR3, as DNA: TGTGCCAGCAGCTTAGGAACAGCCGACTATAATTCACCCCTCCACTTT. Translated: CASSLGTADYNSPLHF.

This clone showed up just once. The chain is built from TRBV4-1 and TRBJ1-1; no firm D call. Deletions cut 0 bases from V and 1 base from J, with 6 bases between. The CDR3 totals 14 residues. Germline CDR1 MGHRA, CDR2 YSYEKL. The CDR3 DNA reads as TGCGCCAGCAGCCAAGAGAGATGGAACACTGAAGCTTTCTTT. It is translated as CASSQERWNTEAFF.

The J gene is TRBJ1-1, the V gene TRBV20-1; TRBD1 matches at 7 bases. The CDR3 spans 11 residues. The ends lost 5 bases at V and 8 bases at J; junction bases unmatched: 5. Germline CDR1 and CDR2: DFQATT and SNEGSKA (reference sequence). The DNA of the CDR3 is TGCAGTGCTGGTACAGGGGCCGAAGCTTTCTTT. It specifies CSAGTGAEAFF.

The chain's CDR3 is CASSLQGSNEKLFF. The CDR3 DNA follows: TGCGCCAGCAGCCTACAGGGGAGTAATGAAAAACTGTTTTTT. The chain uses TRBV5-1 and TRBJ1-4, with 7 bases identical to TRBD1. The germline gives CDR1 SGHRS, CDR2 YFSETQ. The CDR3 contains 14 residues. V lost 4 bases, J lost 4 bases, and 4 bases stayed unmatched. Looking up the rest from reference TRBV5-1 and TRBJ1-4 gives the full variable domain: KAGVTQTPRYLIKTRGQQVTLSCSPISGHRSVSWYQQTPGQGLQFLFEYFSETQRNKGNFPGRFSGRQFSNSRSEMNVSTLELGDSALYLCASSLQGSNEKLFFGSGTQLSVL.

The chain is built from TRBV5-1 and TRBJ2-1; 8 nucleotides match TRBD2. With 1 base clipped from V and 5 bases from J, the junction kept 8 bases outside the gene matches. Per the germline V gene, CDR1 is SGHRS and CDR2 is YFSETQ. The CDR3 contains 16 residues. The CDR3, as DNA: TGCGCCAGCAGCTTGTTTGCGGGGGGAACCAACAATGAGCAGTTCTTC. It specifies CASSLFAGGTNNEQFF.

This sequence joins TRBV2 and TRBJ1-2; 7 positions match TRBD1. Germline V gives CDR1 SNHLY, CDR2 FYNNEI. The length of the CDR3 is 18 residues. J lost 1 base, V lost 3 bases, and 14 bases had no gene match. DNA of the CDR3: TGTGCCAGCAGTGAGGTACGAGGACAGGAACCCCTTAACTATGGCTACACCTTC. Protein product: CASSEVRGQEPLNYGYTF. Full variable domain (rest looked up from reference TRBV2 and TRBJ1-2): EPEVTQTPSHQVTQMGQEVILRCVPISNHLYFYWYRQILGQKVEFLVSFYNNEISEKSEIFDDQFSVERPDGSNFTLKIRSTKLEDSAMYFCASSEVRGQEPLNYGYTFGSGTRLTVV.

V gene TRBV10-3 combines with J gene TRBJ1-2; D is ambiguous. CDR3 size: 12 residues. Germline CDR1 reads ENHRY; CDR2 reads SYGVKD. The ends were cut back, 3 bases at V and 7 bases at J, with 9 bases in the middle. CDR3 in DNA: TGTGCCATCAGTGAATATCAAGGTGGCTACACCTTC. Amino acid sequence: CAISEYQGGYTF.

The CDR3 sequence is CASTLALSTDTQYF. The DNA of the CDR3 is TGTGCCAGCACTCTGGCTTTGAGCACAGATACGCAGTATTTT. V gene TRBV28 combines with J gene TRBJ2-3; D gene uncertain. CDR1 is MDHEN and CDR2 is SYDVKM in the germline V gene. Trimming took off 7 bases at V and 0 bases at J, with 11 bases between the two ends. This CDR3 contains 14 residues.

This chain joins TRBV28 and TRBJ1-5, with TRBD1 matching over 8 bases. Germline assignment: CDR1 MDHEN and CDR2 SYDVKM. The CDR3 has 13 residues. V shed 8 bases and J 4 bases; nucleotides not matched to a gene: 4. The DNA for the CDR3 is TGTGCCAGCCACAGGGGGAGTAATCAGCCCCAGCATTTT. Translating gives CASHRGSNQPQHF.

The chain combines TRBV5-1 with TRBJ2-1, with TRBD1 matching over 7 bases. Germline V gene sequence: CDR1 SGHRS, CDR2 YFSETQ. V lost 2 bases, J lost 0 bases, and 5 bases stayed unmatched. This CDR3 spans 16 amino acids. CDR3 nucleotide sequence: TGCGCCAGCAGCTTTCTACAGGGGAGCTCCTACAATGAGCAGTTCTTC. Translating it yields CASSFLQGSSYNEQFF. The full variable domain, its missing parts supplied by reference TRBV5-1 and TRBJ2-1, is KAGVTQTPRYLIKTRGQQVTLSCSPISGHRSVSWYQQTPGQGLQFLFEYFSETQRNKGNFPGRFSGRQFSNSRSEMNVSTLELGDSALYLCASSFLQGSSYNEQFFGPGTRLTVL.

V is TRBV2 and J is TRBJ2-1, with D perhaps TRBD1 (6 bases). The CDR3 totals 12 residues. Between the trimmed V and J ends, which lost 6 bases and 11 bases, there was a span of 14 bases. CDR1 SNHLY and CDR2 FYNNEI come from the germline V gene. CDR3 sequence reads: CASSNTGRQQFF. DNA of the CDR3: TGTGCCAGCAGCAATACAGGGCGGCAGCAGTTCTTC.

The V and J genes are TRBV10-3 and TRBJ2-1; possibly TRBD2 for D (6 bases). Germline V lookup: CDR1 ENHRY, CDR2 SYGVKD. The CDR3 extends over 12 amino acids. The V end lost 8 bases, the J end lost 12 bases, and 17 bases lay between the germline ends. The CDR3 DNA sequence: TGTGCCATCGGGGGGTACAATGAGTGGCAGTTCTTC. Amino acid sequence: CAIGGYNEWQFF.

This clone was counted only a few times. The rearrangement links TRBV7-2 to TRBJ1-4, with D tentatively TRBD1 (5 bases). With 1 base removed from V and 6 bases from J, the gap between germline ends came to 9 bases. CDR1 and CDR2 from the germline V gene are SGHTA and FQGNSA. This CDR3 is built from 14 residues. CDR3 nucleotide sequence: TGTGCCAGCAGCTTAGGGCCGGGGGATGAAAAACTGTTTTTT. This encodes CASSLGPGDEKLFF.

This chain uses TRBV27 with TRBJ1-6, with D unclear. Germline assignment: CDR1 MNHEY and CDR2 SMNVEV (reference sequence). Trimming removed 5 bases from V and 7 bases from J, with 18 bases in between. CDR3 length: 16 residues. The CDR3 DNA reads TGTGCCAGCAGTCCCCGGGGAGGTTTTAGAAATTCACCCCTCCACTTT. The encoded protein is CASSPRGGFRNSPLHF.

V usage is TRBV25-1 and J usage is TRBJ2-5; TRBD1 is a possible D gene (7 bases). This CDR3 spans 16 amino acids. V was clipped by 3 bases and J by 2 bases, with 16 bases between them. The V gene's germline CDR1 is MGHDK and CDR2 SYGVNS. Here the CDR3 reads CASSEGLRQGQETQYF. As DNA, the CDR3 is TGTGCCAGCAGTGAGGGACTTAGACAGGGACAAGAGACCCAGTACTTC.

V usage is TRBV4-3 and J usage is TRBJ2-2, with D possibly TRBD1 on 6 matching bases. This CDR3 has 17 residues. Germline V gene sequence: CDR1 LGHNA, CDR2 YSLEER. V lost 0 bases, J lost 4 bases, and 15 bases lay in between. The CDR3 DNA reads TGCGCCAGCAGCCAAGACTCCTCAGGGGCTGGCACCGGGGAGCTGTTTTTT. Its protein is CASSQDSSGAGTGELFF.

This chain connects TRBV28 to TRBJ1-1, with D hard to call. Between the trimmed V and J ends, which lost 2 bases and 5 bases, there was a span of 12 bases. From germline, CDR1 is MDHEN and CDR2 SYDVKM. This CDR3 is built from 14 residues. CDR3: CASSLRGRTTEAFF. CDR3 DNA: TGTGCCAGCAGTTTAAGAGGGAGGACGACTGAAGCTTTCTTT. Complete variable domain (other parts from reference TRBV28 and TRBJ1-1): DVKVTQSSRYLVKRTGEKVFLECVQDMDHENMFWYRQDPGLGLRLIYFSYDVKMKEKGDIPEGYSVSREKKERFSLILESASTNQTSMYLCASSLRGRTTEAFFGQGTRLTVV.

J is TRBJ1-2 and V is TRBV4-3; 9 bases agree with TRBD1. V shed 2 bases, J shed 10 bases, and the junction held 14 bases outside the gene matches. CDR1 is LGHNA and CDR2 is YSLEER in the germline V gene. The length of the CDR3 is 16 residues. CDR3 coding DNA: TGCGCCAGCAGCCAAACCCCCCTCGGACAGGGGATTCCCTACACCTTC. This translates into CASSQTPLGQGIPYTF.

The chain carries TRBV19 and TRBJ1-2; D is undetermined. Germline CDR1 is LNHDA and CDR2 is SQIVND (reference sequence). The V end was cut by 6 bases, the J end by 0 bases, with 29 bases between. This CDR3 region has 20 residues. CDR3 in DNA: TGTGCCAGTAGACACGAACGCCCCTGGACTCTCGTCACCTCTAACTATGGCTACACCTTC. Translated: CASRHERPWTLVTSNYGYTF.

The gene calls are TRBV9 and TRBJ1-2; D possibly corresponds to TRBD1 (6 bases). Germline V lookup: CDR1 SGDLS, CDR2 YYNGEE. This CDR3 contains 14 residues. V was shortened by 7 bases and J by 6 bases, with 19 bases between the two germline ends. The CDR3 protein is CASQTDSYKDGYTF. The CDR3 nucleotides read TGTGCCAGCCAAACGGACAGCTATAAGGATGGCTACACCTTC.

The chain carries TRBV9 and TRBJ2-2; 9 bases map to TRBD2. V dropped 2 bases and J dropped 2; count of bases not matched to a gene: 10. CDR1 SGDLS and CDR2 YYNGEE come from the germline V gene. The CDR3 sequence is 18 residues long. CDR3 bases: TGTGCCAGCAGCGTTACGGGTGGGACTAGCAGAAACACCGGGGAGCTGTTTTTT. Translated: CASSVTGGTSRNTGELFF.

This chain links TRBV4-2 with TRBJ2-1; 7 nucleotides match TRBD2. V was pared by 0 bases and J by 8 bases, with 10 bases of the junction left unmatched. This CDR3 comprises 16 residues. Germline CDR1 LGHNA, CDR2 YNFKEQ. CDR3 amino acids: CASSQDLIGGSHEQFF. The CDR3 DNA is TGTGCCAGCAGCCAAGATCTTATCGGGGGGTCCCATGAGCAGTTCTTC.

J is TRBJ1-2 and V is TRBV9; 9 bases are shared with TRBD1. The ends lost 7 bases at V and 8 bases at J; junction bases unmatched: 3. Germline values: CDR1 SGDLS, CDR2 YYNGEE. This CDR3 region has 11 residues. In nucleotides, the CDR3 is TGTGCCAGCTCCGACAGGGGGGGCTACACCTTC. This sequence encodes CASSDRGGYTF.

The genes are TRBV2 and TRBJ1-1, with D unclear. In germline, CDR1 is SNHLY, CDR2 FYNNEI. V lost 6 bases, J lost 1 base, and 9 bases lay in between. This CDR3 spans 13 amino acids. The CDR3 loop is CASSSTRNTEAFF. CDR3 DNA: TGTGCCAGCAGCTCCACAAGGAACACTGAAGCTTTCTTT.

V usage is TRBV28 and J usage is TRBJ1-6; no clear D gene. Germline CDR1 reads MDHEN; CDR2 reads SYDVKM. The germline V and J ends were trimmed by 10 bases and 0 bases, with 16 bases remaining between them. This CDR3 is 16 amino acids long. CDR3 in amino acids: CATQASWSSYNSPLHF. The CDR3 DNA reads TGTGCCACACAAGCCTCCTGGAGCTCCTATAATTCACCCCTCCACTTT.

Note on this clone: The same CDR3 is also encoded by other DNA sequences in this sample. V and J are TRBV27 and TRBJ1-1; tentative D call: TRBD1 (5 bases). The CDR3 runs to 13 residues. With 2 bases removed from V and 1 base from J, the gap between germline ends came to 5 bases. The germline V gene has CDR1 MNHEY and CDR2 SMNVEV (reference sequence). DNA of the CDR3: TGTGCCAGCAGTTTAGGGGGGAACACTGAAGCTTTCTTT. It translates to CASSLGGNTEAFF.

The V call is TRBV6-1, the J call TRBJ2-7; D not certain. The germline V gene has CDR1 MNHNS and CDR2 SASEGT. V was pared by 2 bases and J by 2 bases, with 13 bases between. The CDR3 runs 15 residues. The CDR3 DNA is TGTGCCAGCAGTGAATATCGCCAGCAACCCTACGAGCAGTACTTC. Its translation is CASSEYRQQPYEQYF.